This T cell receptor beta chain is drawn from a study of PD-1 blockade in classical Hodgkin lymphoma. Study-wide findings and caveats: According to reports, newly diagnosed patients had lower baseline TCR diversity than healthy donors, and relapsed/refractory patients had lower baseline TCR diversity still.

Trimming took off 4 bases at V and 1 base at J, with 2 bases between the two ends. In germline, CDR1 is MNHEY, CDR2 SMNVEV (reference sequence). CDR3 size: 11 residues. Measured with immunoSEQ multiplex PCR; TCRdb has only the in-frame clones, and not every one. The sample records roughly 51,000 clones, about three quarters being singletons. Time point denoted: cycle 4 day 1 (C4D1), after less than 7 weeks of nivolumab. Each of the patients experienced relapse following autologous stem cell transplantation, and their brentuximab vedotin exposure differed. To note about this clone: The antigen is unknown. This specimen includes other DNA sequences encoding the same CDR3.

The TCR was taken from a human donor with classical Hodgkin lymphoma. V is TRBV27 and J is TRBJ2-7; unclear D gene. The sample was peripheral blood mononuclear cells (PBMCs), taken before the fourth cycle of nivolumab. CDR3 residues: CASSSSYEQYF. DNA of the CDR3: TGTGCCAGCAGTTCGTCCTACGAGCAGTACTTC.